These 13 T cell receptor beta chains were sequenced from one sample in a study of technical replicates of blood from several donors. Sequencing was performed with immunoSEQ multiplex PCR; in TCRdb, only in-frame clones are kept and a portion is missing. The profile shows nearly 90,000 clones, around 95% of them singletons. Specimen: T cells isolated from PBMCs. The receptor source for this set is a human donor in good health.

The CDR3 DNA sequence: TGTGCCTGGAGTGTATCGGTCGGGAAGCAGTACTTC. It translates to CAWSVSVGKQYF. The rearrangement joins TRBV30 to TRBJ2-7, with a weak D call TRBD2 (5 bases). Germline V gives CDR1 GTSNPN, CDR2 SVGIG (reference sequence). Deletions cut 0 bases from V and 8 bases from J, with 11 bases between. The CDR3 extends over 12 amino acids.

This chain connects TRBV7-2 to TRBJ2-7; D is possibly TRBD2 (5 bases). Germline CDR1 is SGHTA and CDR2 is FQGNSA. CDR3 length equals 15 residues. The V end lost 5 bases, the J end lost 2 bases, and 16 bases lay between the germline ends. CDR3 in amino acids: CASSPGWAAAYEQYF. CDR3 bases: TGTGCCAGCAGCCCGGGTTGGGCAGCGGCCTACGAGCAGTACTTC.

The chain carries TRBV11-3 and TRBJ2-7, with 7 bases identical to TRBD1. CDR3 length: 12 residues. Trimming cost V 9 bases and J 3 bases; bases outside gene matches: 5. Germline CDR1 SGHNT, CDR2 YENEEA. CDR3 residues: CASTGTDYEQYF. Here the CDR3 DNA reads TGTGCCAGTACCGGGACAGACTACGAGCAGTACTTC.

In DNA, the CDR3 is TGTGCCATCAGTGAGTTCAGTTATACTCAAGCGGCGGACACTGAAGCTTTCTTT. Its translation: CAISEFSYTQAADTEAFF. V usage is TRBV10-3 and J usage is TRBJ1-1; D unclear. V was shortened by 1 base and J by 3 bases, with 21 bases between the two germline ends. Germline CDR1 is ENHRY and CDR2 is SYGVKD. The CDR3 loop spans 18 amino acids.

The CDR3 is CASTRLASSYEQYF. The DNA for the CDR3 is TGTGCCAGCACAAGGCTAGCGAGCTCCTACGAGCAGTACTTC. The chain links TRBV6-1 to TRBJ2-7; D possibly corresponds to TRBD2 (6 bases). Germline-derived CDR1 and CDR2 are MNHNS and SASEGT. V was pared by 7 bases and J by 0 bases, with 13 bases between. This CDR3 region has 14 residues.

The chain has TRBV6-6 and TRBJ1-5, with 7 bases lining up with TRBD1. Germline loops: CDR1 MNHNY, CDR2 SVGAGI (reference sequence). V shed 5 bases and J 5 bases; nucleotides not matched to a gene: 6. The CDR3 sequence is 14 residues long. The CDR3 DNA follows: TGTGCCAGCAGTGACAGGGACGGAGATCAGCCCCAGCATTTT. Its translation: CASSDRDGDQPQHF.

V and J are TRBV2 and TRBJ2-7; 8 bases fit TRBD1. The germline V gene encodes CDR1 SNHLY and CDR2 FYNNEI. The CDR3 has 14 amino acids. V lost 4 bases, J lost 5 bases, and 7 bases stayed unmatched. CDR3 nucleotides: TGTGCCAGCAGTGGCAGGGGGCGCCGAGACGAGCAGTACTTC. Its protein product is CASSGRGRRDEQYF.

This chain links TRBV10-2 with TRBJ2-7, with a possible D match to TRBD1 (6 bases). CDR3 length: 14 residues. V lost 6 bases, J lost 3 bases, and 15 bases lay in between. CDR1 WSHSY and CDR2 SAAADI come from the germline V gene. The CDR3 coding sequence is TGCGCCAGCAGGGGCCGGGACACGAACTACGAGCAGTACTTC. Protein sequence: CASRGRDTNYEQYF.

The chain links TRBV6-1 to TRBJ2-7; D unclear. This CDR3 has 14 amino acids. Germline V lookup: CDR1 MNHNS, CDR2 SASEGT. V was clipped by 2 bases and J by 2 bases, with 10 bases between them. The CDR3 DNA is TGTGCCAGCAGTGAAACCCCTACCACCTACGAGCAGTACTTC. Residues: CASSETPTTYEQYF.

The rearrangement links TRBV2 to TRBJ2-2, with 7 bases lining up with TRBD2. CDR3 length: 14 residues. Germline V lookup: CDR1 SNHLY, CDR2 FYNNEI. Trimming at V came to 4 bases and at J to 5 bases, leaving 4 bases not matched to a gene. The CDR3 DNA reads TGTGCCAGCAGTGTTGGGGGAGGGACCGGGGAGCTGTTTTTT. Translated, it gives CASSVGGGTGELFF.

CDR3 loop: CAWQPGTGNQPQHF. The CDR3 DNA sequence: TGTGCCTGGCAACCCGGGACAGGGAATCAGCCCCAGCATTTT. The V gene is TRBV30, the J gene TRBJ1-5; 9 nucleotides match TRBD1. The CDR3 loop spans 14 amino acids. The J segment lost 4 bases and the V segment lost 5 bases, leaving 6 bases of the junction unmatched. Germline CDR1 GTSNPN, CDR2 SVGIG (reference sequence).

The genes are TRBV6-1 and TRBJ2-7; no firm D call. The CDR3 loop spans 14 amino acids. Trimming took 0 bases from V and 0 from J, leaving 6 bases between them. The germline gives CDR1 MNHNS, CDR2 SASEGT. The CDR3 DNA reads TGTGCCAGCAGTGAAGCTCACAGCTCCTACGAGCAGTACTTC. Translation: CASSEAHSSYEQYF.

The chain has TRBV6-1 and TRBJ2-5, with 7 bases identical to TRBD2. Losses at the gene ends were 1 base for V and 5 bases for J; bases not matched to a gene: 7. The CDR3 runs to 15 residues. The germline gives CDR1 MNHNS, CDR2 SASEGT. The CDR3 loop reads CASSEGAGVIETQYF. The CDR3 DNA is TGTGCCAGCAGTGAAGGGGCGGGAGTGATTGAGACCCAGTACTTC.